These T cell receptor beta chains were read from a single sample in a study of human T cells and chemical hapten exposure. TCRdb processed the RACE reads anew with MiXCR; each CDR3 protein has one entry. The sample carries approximately 81,000 distinct CDR3 sequences, roughly 8.6% recorded once. Sequencing was done on a sample of whole blood. These receptors came from a male donor in good health. Some clones in this sample may be carry-over from other donors' samples. Each CDR3 is given with its conserved first and last residue. A D gene is named only where the DNA matches it firmly. The listing skips clone size in some rows; elsewhere it reads once, few, many or a size class.

size	V	J	D	DNA	CDR3
few	TRBV10-3	TRBJ1-3	NA	TGTGCCATCAGTGACGGCAGGCTCGACTTGGAAGGAAACACCATATATTTT	CAISDGRLDLEGNTIYF
few	TRBV20-1	TRBJ2-3	TRBD2	TGCAGTGCTAGATCCCTAGCGGTCGGCACAGATACGCAGTATTTT	CSARSLAVGTDTQYF
few	TRBV24-1	TRBJ2-2	NA	TGTGCCACCCGCATCCTGGGCAGGGCCGCGAACACCGGGGAGCTGTTTTTT	CATRILGRAANTGELFF
many	TRBV6-1	TRBJ1-5	NA	TGTGCCAGCAGTGAAAGCAATCAGCCCCAGCATTTT	CASSESNQPQHF
NA	TRBV10-3	TRBJ2-3	TRBD1	TGTGCCATTTATAAACCGGGACAGGCATCAGATACGCAGTATTTT	CAIYKPGQASDTQYF
few	TRBV27	TRBJ2-5	TRBD2	TGTGCCAGCAGTGAGGAGCGGGGGGGCCTGGAGACCCAGTACTTC	CASSEERGGLETQYF
few	TRBV27	TRBJ2-3	NA	TGTGCCAGCAGTTTATCGGCCGGCACAGATACGCAGTATTTT	CASSLSAGTDTQYF
few	TRBV20-1	TRBJ2-1	TRBD2	TGCAGTGCCCTGCCTAGCGGGGGGACATACTACAATGAGCAGTTCTTC	CSALPSGGTYYNEQFF
NA	TRBV6-2/TRBV6-3	TRBJ2-1	NA	TGTGCCAGCAGTTTACAGGCCCCGGGGTCCTACAATGAGCAGTTCTTC	CASSLQAPGSYNEQFF
few	TRBV7-9	TRBJ1-1	NA	TGTGCCAGCAGCCTACCGCAGGCGGGTGGTACTGAAGCTTTCTTT	CASSLPQAGGTEAFF
NA	TRBV7-9	TRBJ2-1	NA	TGTGCCAGCACTACTGGGGCAGGGCGGTGGAATGAGCAGTTCTTC	CASTTGAGRWNEQFF
few	TRBV4-3	TRBJ1-1	NA	TGCGCCAGCAGCCAAGAATTCAGGGGTAATGAAGCTTTCTTT	CASSQEFRGNEAFF
few	TRBV20-1	TRBJ2-7	NA	TGCAGTGCTAGAGATGGGCGGATTGGCTCCTACGAGCAGTACTTC	CSARDGRIGSYEQYF
NA	TRBV7-2	TRBJ1-5	NA	TGTGCCAGCAGCTTCCGAGGCGGGGCAGGCTATAGCAATCAGCCCCAGCATTTT	CASSFRGGAGYSNQPQHF
NA	TRBV7-9	TRBJ2-6	TRBD1	TGTGCCAGCAGCTTACCCCGAGGACAGGGGGAGGGAGGGGCCAACGTCCTGACTTTC	CASSLPRGQGEGGANVLTF
NA	TRBV7-9	TRBJ2-2	NA	TGTGCCAGCACCCCAAGACAGGCGGTCACCGGGGAGCTGTTTTTT	CASTPRQAVTGELFF
few	TRBV11-2	TRBJ1-5	NA	TGTGCCAGCAGTTCAGGGGTCTCGGGCAATCAGCCCCAGCATTTT	CASSSGVSGNQPQHF
few	TRBV19	TRBJ2-1	NA	TGTGCCAGTAGTATCGGGAGTGGCTCCTACAATGAGCAGTTCTTC	CASSIGSGSYNEQFF
many	TRBV7-6	TRBJ2-7	NA	TGTGCCAGCAGCTTAGTAGGTGGGACCACCTACGAGCAGTACTTC	CASSLVGGTTYEQYF
few	TRBV27	TRBJ2-3	TRBD2	TGTGCCAGCAGTTTAGGGCTAGCGGGGCTCCGAAATACGCAGTATTTT	CASSLGLAGLRNTQYF
NA	TRBV19	TRBJ1-5	TRBD1	TGTGCCAGTAGGGCCGGGACAGGGGGCTTACATCAGCCCCAGCATTTT	CASRAGTGGLHQPQHF
few	TRBV29-1	TRBJ2-3	NA	TGCAGCGTTGAAGGGTTGGGGGAGAGCACAGATACGCAGTATTTT	CSVEGLGESTDTQYF
few	TRBV2	TRBJ2-7	TRBD1	TGTGCCAGCAGTCGGGGACAGCCCTCCTACGAGCAGTACTTC	CASSRGQPSYEQYF
NA	TRBV5-6	TRBJ2-7	TRBD2	TGTGCCAGCAGCTTTGGGGGACTAGCGGGAGAGTACGAGCAGTACTTC	CASSFGGLAGEYEQYF
NA	TRBV9	TRBJ2-1	TRBD2	TGTGCCAGCAGCGTAGAGGGACTAGGGATTCGGGAGCAGTTCTTC	CASSVEGLGIREQFF
NA	TRBV7-2	TRBJ1-5	NA	TGTGCCAGCAGGGAGACAGGTACAGGGCCCCAGCATTTT	CASRETGTGPQHF
many	TRBV6-6	TRBJ2-1	TRBD2	TGTGCCAGCAGTTACTCCGGGTCCCGGGGGGTTTACAATGAGCAGTTCTTC	CASSYSGSRGVYNEQFF
NA	TRBV6-4	TRBJ1-1	TRBD1	TGTGCCAGCAGTCGGGACAGTTACACTGAAGCTTTCTTT	CASSRDSYTEAFF
few	TRBV6-6	TRBJ1-1	NA	TGTGCCAGCAGTTACCCCACCGGGACAACGAACACTGAAGCTTTCTTT	CASSYPTGTTNTEAFF
few	TRBV12-3/TRBV12-4	TRBJ1-1	NA	TGTGCCAGCAGTTTAGGGGAGCTGAACACTGAAGCTTTCTTT	CASSLGELNTEAFF
many	TRBV12-3/TRBV12-4	TRBJ1-1	TRBD1	TGTGCCAGCAGCTCGGACAGGGGGTCTGACACTGAAGCTTTCTTT	CASSSDRGSDTEAFF
NA	TRBV5-1	TRBJ2-7	NA	TGCGCCAGCAGGGAGACAGGGAGGCCCTACGAGCAGTACTTC	CASRETGRPYEQYF
few	TRBV15	TRBJ2-7	TRBD1	TGTGCCACCAGCGCAGAGAGGACAGGGGGTTACGAGCAGTACTTC	CATSAERTGGYEQYF
NA	TRBV5-1	TRBJ2-7	TRBD2	TGCGCCAGCAGCTTGGTGGGGGAGGGCCGCGAGCAGTACTTC	CASSLVGEGREQYF
NA	TRBV27	TRBJ2-6	TRBD1	TGTGCCAGCAGTTTATCACGACAGGGGACAATCTCTGGGGCCAACGTCCTGACTTTC	CASSLSRQGTISGANVLTF
few	TRBV5-4	TRBJ1-6	NA	TGTGCCAGCAGCGGGGAGACAGGTTTGAATTCACCCCTCCACTTT	CASSGETGLNSPLHF
NA	TRBV12-3/TRBV12-4	TRBJ2-5	TRBD1	TGTGCCAGCAGCCGCGGACAGGACCAAGAGACCCAGTACTTC	CASSRGQDQETQYF
NA	TRBV6-1	TRBJ1-4	NA	TGTGCCAGCAGTGAACGAAGGGGTTCGGCAGCTAATGAAAAACTGTTTTTT	CASSERRGSAANEKLFF
many	TRBV12-3/TRBV12-4	TRBJ2-7	TRBD2	TGTGCCAGCAGTTTTGGAACTAGCGGGGTAAGCACCAAGGCCTACGAGCAGTACTTC	CASSFGTSGVSTKAYEQYF
few	TRBV6-5	TRBJ1-3	TRBD1	TGTGCCAGCAGTTACTCAACCCTAACAGGGGACTCTGGAAACACCATATATTTT	CASSYSTLTGDSGNTIYF
NA	TRBV7-2	TRBJ1-4	TRBD1	TGTGCCAGCAGCTTAGTGGGACAGCTCGACGAAAAACTGTTTTTT	CASSLVGQLDEKLFF
NA	TRBV2	TRBJ1-5	NA	TGTGCCAGCAGTGAGAGTCCTAGGCTCCAGCATTTT	CASSESPRLQHF
NA	TRBV12-3/TRBV12-4	TRBJ2-1	TRBD2	TGTGCCAGCAGTTTTATTATGGGCGCGGGAGTCAGCTACAATGAGCAGTTCTTC	CASSFIMGAGVSYNEQFF
many	TRBV7-8	TRBJ1-3	NA	TGTGCCAGCAGCTTAGCCGGCAGGGAATCTGGAAACACCATATATTTT	CASSLAGRESGNTIYF
NA	TRBV20-1	TRBJ2-1	TRBD2	TGCAGTGCTATGGATAGCGGGGGGGCTTACAATGAGCAGTTCTTC	CSAMDSGGAYNEQFF
NA	TRBV5-1	TRBJ2-1	TRBD2	TGCGCCAGCAGCGCCGGACTAGCGGTGACCTACAATGAGCAGTTCTTC	CASSAGLAVTYNEQFF